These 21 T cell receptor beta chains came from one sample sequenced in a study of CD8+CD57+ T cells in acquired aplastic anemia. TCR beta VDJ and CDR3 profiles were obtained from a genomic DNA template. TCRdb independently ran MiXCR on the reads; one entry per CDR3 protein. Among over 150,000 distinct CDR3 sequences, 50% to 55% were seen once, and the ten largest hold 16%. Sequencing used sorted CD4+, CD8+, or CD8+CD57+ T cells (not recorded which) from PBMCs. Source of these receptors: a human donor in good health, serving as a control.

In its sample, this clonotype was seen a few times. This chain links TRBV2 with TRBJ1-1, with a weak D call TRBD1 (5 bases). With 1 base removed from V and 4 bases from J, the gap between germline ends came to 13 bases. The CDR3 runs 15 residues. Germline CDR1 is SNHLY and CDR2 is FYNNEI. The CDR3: CASSEGGRLITEAFF. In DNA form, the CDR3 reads TGTGCCAGCAGTGAAGGGGGCAGGTTGATCACTGAAGCTTTCTTT.

The CDR3 DNA follows: TGTGCCAGTAGTATAGCTAGGACAAAGAATCAGCCCCAGCATTTT. Protein product: CASSIARTKNQPQHF. This chain uses TRBV19 with TRBJ1-5; D might be TRBD1 (5 bases). CDR3 length: 15 amino acids. Germline CDR1 reads LNHDA; CDR2 reads SQIVND (reference sequence). Trimming stripped 1 base from V and 4 bases from J, with 11 bases between.

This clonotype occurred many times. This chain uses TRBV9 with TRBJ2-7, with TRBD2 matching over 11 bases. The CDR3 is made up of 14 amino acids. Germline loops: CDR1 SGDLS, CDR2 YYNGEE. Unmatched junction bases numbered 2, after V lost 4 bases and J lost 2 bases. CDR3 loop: CASSSGLAAYEQYF. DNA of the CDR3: TGTGCCAGCAGCTCGGGACTAGCGGCCTACGAGCAGTACTTC. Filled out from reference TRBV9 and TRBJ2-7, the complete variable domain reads DSGVTQTPKHLITATGQRVTLRCSPRSGDLSVYWYQQSLDQGLQFLIQYYNGEERAKGNILERFSAQQFPDLHSELNLSSLELGDSALYFCASSSGLAAYEQYFGPGTRLTVT.

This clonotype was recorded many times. In DNA, the CDR3 is TGCGCCAGCAGGTCGGGCACAGGCATGTCCTACGAGCAGTACTTC. It codes for CASRSGTGMSYEQYF. J is TRBJ2-7 and V is TRBV5-1; TRBD1 is a possible D gene (5 bases). Trimming pared 5 bases from V and 1 base from J, leaving 16 bases between. The CDR3 runs 15 residues. CDR1 is SGHRS, CDR2 YFSETQ, per germline.

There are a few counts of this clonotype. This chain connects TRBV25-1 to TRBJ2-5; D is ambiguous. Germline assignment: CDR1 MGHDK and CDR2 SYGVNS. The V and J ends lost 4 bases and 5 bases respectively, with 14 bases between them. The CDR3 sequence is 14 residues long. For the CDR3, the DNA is TGTGCCAGCAGTGGTGGCGTGAGATGGGAGACCCAGTACTTC. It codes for CASSGGVRWETQYF.

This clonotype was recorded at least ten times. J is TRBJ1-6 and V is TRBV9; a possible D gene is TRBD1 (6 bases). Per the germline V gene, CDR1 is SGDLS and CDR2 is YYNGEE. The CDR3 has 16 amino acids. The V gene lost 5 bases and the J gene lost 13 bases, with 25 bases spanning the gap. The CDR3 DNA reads TGTGCCAGCAGTTTCACAACAGGGCAACCAACGGGCCCCCTCCACTTT. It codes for CASSFTTGQPTGPLHF.

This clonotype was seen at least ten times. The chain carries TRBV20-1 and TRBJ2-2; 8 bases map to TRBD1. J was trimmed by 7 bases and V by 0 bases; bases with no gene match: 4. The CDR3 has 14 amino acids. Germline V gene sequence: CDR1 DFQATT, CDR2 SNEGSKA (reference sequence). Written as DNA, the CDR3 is TGCAGTGCTAGAGATGGACAGGGAATCGGGGAGCTGTTTTTT. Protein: CSARDGQGIGELFF.

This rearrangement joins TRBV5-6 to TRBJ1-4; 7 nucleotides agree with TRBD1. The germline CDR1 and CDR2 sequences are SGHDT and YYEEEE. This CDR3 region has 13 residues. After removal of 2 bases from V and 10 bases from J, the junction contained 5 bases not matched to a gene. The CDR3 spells CASSFTGAGKLFF. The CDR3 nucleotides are TGTGCCAGCAGCTTTACAGGGGCTGGAAAACTGTTTTTT.

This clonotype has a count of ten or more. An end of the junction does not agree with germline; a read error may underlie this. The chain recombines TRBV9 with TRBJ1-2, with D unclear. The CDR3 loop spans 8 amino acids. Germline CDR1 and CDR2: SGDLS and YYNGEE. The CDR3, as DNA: TGTGCCAGCAGCGTAGGGGTCTTC. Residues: CASSVGVF.

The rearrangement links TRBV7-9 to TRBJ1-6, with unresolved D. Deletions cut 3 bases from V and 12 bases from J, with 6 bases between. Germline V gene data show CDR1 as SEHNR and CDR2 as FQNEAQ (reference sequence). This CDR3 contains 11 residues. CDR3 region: CASSLDGPLHF. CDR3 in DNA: TGTGCCAGCAGCTTGGACGGACCCCTCCACTTT.

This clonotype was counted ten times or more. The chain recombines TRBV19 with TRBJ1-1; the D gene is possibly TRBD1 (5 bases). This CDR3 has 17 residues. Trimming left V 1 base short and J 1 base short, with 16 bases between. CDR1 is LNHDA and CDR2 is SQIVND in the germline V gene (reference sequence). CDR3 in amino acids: CASSIVRAGWENTEAFF. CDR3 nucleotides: TGTGCCAGTAGTATAGTAAGGGCAGGGTGGGAGAACACTGAAGCTTTCTTT. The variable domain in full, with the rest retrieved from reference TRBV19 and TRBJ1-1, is DGGITQSPKYLFRKEGQNVTLSCEQNLNHDAMYWYRQDPGQGLRLIYYSQIVNDFQKGDIAEGYSVSREKKESFPLTVTSAQKNPTAFYLCASSIVRAGWENTEAFFGQGTRLTVV.

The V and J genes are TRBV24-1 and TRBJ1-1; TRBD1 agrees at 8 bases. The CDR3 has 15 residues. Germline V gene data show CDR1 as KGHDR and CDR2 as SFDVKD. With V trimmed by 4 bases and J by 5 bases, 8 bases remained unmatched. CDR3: CATSDRTGRWTEAFF. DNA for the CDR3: TGTGCCACCAGTGACCGGACAGGGAGATGGACTGAAGCTTTCTTT.

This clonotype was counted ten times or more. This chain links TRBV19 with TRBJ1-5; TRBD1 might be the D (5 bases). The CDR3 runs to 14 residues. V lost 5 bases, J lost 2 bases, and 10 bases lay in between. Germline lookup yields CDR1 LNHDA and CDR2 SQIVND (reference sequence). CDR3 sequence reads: CASSEGVGNQPQHF. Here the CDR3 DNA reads TGTGCCAGTAGTGAAGGGGTTGGCAATCAGCCCCAGCATTTT.

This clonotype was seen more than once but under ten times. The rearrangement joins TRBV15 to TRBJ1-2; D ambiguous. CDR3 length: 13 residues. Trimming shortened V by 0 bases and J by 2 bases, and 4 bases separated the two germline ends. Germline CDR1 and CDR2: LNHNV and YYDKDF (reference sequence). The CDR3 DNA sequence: TGTGCCACCAGCAGAGACGTGAACTATGGCTACACCTTC. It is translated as CATSRDVNYGYTF.

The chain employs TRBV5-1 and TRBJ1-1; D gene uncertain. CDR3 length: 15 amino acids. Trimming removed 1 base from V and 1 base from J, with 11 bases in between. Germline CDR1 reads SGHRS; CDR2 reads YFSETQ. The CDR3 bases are TGCGCCAGCAGCTTGATGGGATCGGCGAACACTGAAGCTTTCTTT. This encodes CASSLMGSANTEAFF.

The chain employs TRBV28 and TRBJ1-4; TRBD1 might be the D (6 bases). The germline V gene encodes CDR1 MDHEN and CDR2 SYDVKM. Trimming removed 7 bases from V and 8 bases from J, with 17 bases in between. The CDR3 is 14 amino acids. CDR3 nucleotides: TGTGCCAGCAATAACCAACAGGGAAGCGAAAAACTGTTTTTT. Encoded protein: CASNNQQGSEKLFF.

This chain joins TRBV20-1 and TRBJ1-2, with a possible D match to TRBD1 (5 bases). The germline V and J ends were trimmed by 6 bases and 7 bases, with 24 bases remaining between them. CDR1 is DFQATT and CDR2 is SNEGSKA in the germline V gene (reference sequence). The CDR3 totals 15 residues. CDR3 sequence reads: CSATPTIGTSGGYTF. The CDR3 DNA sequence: TGCAGTGCCACGCCAACAATAGGGACCAGTGGTGGCTACACCTTC.

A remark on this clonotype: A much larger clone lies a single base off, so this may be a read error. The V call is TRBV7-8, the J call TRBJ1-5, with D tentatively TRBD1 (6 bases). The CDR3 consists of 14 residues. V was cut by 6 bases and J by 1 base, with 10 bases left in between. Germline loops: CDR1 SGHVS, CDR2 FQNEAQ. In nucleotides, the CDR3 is TGTGCCAGCAGTTTAACAGGGAGCAATCAGCCCCAGCATTTT. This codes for CASSLTGSNQPQHF.

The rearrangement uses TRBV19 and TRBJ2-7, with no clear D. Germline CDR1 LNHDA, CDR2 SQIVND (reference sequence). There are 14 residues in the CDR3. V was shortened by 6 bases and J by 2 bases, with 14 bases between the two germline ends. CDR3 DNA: TGTGCCAGTAGCGACGTCACCACAACCTACGAGCAGTACTTC. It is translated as CASSDVTTTYEQYF.

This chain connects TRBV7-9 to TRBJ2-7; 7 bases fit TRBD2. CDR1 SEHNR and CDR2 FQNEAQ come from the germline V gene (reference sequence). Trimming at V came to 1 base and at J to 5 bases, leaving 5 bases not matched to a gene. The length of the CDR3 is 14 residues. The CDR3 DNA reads TGTGCCAGCAGCTTAGGTGGGAGGGATCACGAGCAGTACTTC. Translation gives CASSLGGRDHEQYF.

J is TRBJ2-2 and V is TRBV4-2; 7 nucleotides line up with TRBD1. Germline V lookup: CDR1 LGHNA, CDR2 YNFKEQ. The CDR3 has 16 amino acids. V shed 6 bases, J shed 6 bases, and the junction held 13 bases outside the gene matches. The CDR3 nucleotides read TGTGCCAGCAGTAGAGGCCGGGACAGTTTTGCCGGGGAGCTGTTTTTT. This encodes CASSRGRDSFAGELFF.